The 21 T cell receptor beta chains given below trace back to one sample, sequenced in a study of cytomegalovirus exposure and HLA in healthy donors. 60 Vbeta and 13 Jbeta primers were used in PCR. Libraries were prepared by immunoSEQ multiplex PCR; TCRdb keeps only in-frame clonotypes and omits some of them. The sample includes around 140,000 clones. Sequenced sample: PBMCs. The receptor set was obtained from a woman between 45 and 60 years old in good health and CMV-seronegative.

The J gene is TRBJ1-6, the V gene TRBV6-5; D is undetermined. The V end was cut by 5 bases, the J end by 7 bases, with 3 bases between. Germline CDR1 and CDR2: MNHEY and SVGAGI. The CDR3 sequence is 11 residues long. CDR3 amino acids: CASSENSPLHF. As DNA, the CDR3 is TGTGCCAGCAGTGAGAATTCACCCCTCCACTTT.

The J gene is TRBJ1-5, the V gene TRBV6-1, with D hard to call. This CDR3 comprises 14 residues. CDR1 is MNHNS and CDR2 is SASEGT in the germline V gene. The ends were cut back, 1 base at V and 6 bases at J, with 10 bases in the middle. The CDR3 region has the DNA TGTGCCAGCAGTGAAGGGAGGGCTATTCAGCCCCAGCATTTT. Translated: CASSEGRAIQPQHF.

The genes are TRBV29-1 and TRBJ2-5; 7 nucleotides line up with TRBD2. The CDR3 runs to 12 residues. Germline CDR1 reads SQVTM; CDR2 reads ANQGSEA. With V trimmed by 5 bases and J by 5 bases, 5 bases remained unmatched. CDR3 bases: TGCAGCGTTCTGCGGGAGCGGGAGACCCAGTACTTC. Translating gives CSVLRERETQYF.

The chain is built from TRBV4-3 and TRBJ2-3; 14 bases fit TRBD2. V dropped 2 bases and J dropped 6; count of bases not matched to a gene: 1. Germline values: CDR1 LGHNA, CDR2 YSLEER. The CDR3 runs to 15 residues. In nucleotides, the CDR3 is TGCGCCAGCAGCCAATGGACTAGCGGGAGGGATACGCAGTATTTT. It codes for CASSQWTSGRDTQYF.

Concerning this clone: At one end the junction does not follow the germline gene, possibly because of a read error. The chain has TRBV5-1 and TRBJ2-1, with a possible D match to TRBD2 (5 bases). CDR3 length: 17 amino acids. Germline CDR1 reads SGHRS; CDR2 reads YFSETQ. In nucleotides, the CDR3 is TGCGCCAGCAGCCCAACATTAAGCTTCGGGGTCGGGAATGGGCAGTTCTTC. Translated, it gives CASSPTLSFGVGNGQFF.

The V gene is TRBV5-5, the J gene TRBJ2-3; TRBD2 aligns across 10 bases. Germline V gene lookup returns CDR1 SGHKS and CDR2 YYEKEE (reference sequence). The CDR3 sequence is 14 residues long. Germline trimming cut 6 bases from V and 2 bases from J; bases unmatched to any gene: 3. CDR3 bases: TGTGCCAGCAAAACTAGCGGGGCCACAGATACGCAGTATTTT. Protein product: CASKTSGATDTQYF.

The V gene is TRBV21-1, the J gene TRBJ1-5; the table gives TRBD1 as D, unverified against the DNA. TRBV21-1 is a listed pseudogene. The CDR3 contains 15 residues. DNA of the CDR3: TGTGCCAGCAGCATTCCGGGACAGGGATTTCAGCCCCAGCATTTT. Translating gives CASSIPGQGFQPQHF.

V gene TRBV6-4 combines with J gene TRBJ2-3; 9 bases line up with TRBD2. The CDR3 is made up of 14 amino acids. Trimming cost V 8 bases and J 5 bases; bases outside gene matches: 8. The germline V gene encodes CDR1 MRHNA and CDR2 SNTAGT. CDR3 region: CASSRSGGRDTQYF. Here the CDR3 DNA reads TGTGCCAGCTCTCGGAGCGGGGGGAGAGATACGCAGTATTTT.

The V call is TRBV30, the J call TRBJ1-2, with D perhaps matching TRBD1 (6 bases). The V gene's germline CDR1 is GTSNPN and CDR2 SVGIG (reference sequence). This CDR3 contains 13 residues. V lost 5 bases to trimming and J lost 10 bases, with 20 bases between them. The CDR3 DNA follows: TGTGCCTGGGCAGGACTGGGGACAAGTGTCTACACCTTC. The encoded protein is CAWAGLGTSVYTF.

The rearrangement joins TRBV4-2 to TRBJ2-7; D is perhaps TRBD2 (6 bases). Trimming removed 2 bases at V and 3 bases at J, with 11 bases between. The CDR3 has 14 residues. Germline CDR1 LGHNA, CDR2 YNFKEQ. CDR3 amino acids: CASSQTGTVYEQYF. The CDR3 nucleotides are TGTGCCAGCAGCCAAACCGGGACTGTCTACGAGCAGTACTTC.

This sequence joins TRBV7-2 and TRBJ2-3; D possibly corresponds to TRBD2 (6 bases). Germline V gives CDR1 SGHTA, CDR2 FQGNSA. The length of the CDR3 is 15 residues. V lost 3 bases, J lost 1 base, and 11 bases lay in between. The CDR3 loop reads CASSFRLGGTDTQYF. Written as DNA, the CDR3 is TGTGCCAGCAGCTTCCGACTAGGGGGCACAGATACGCAGTATTTT.

The rearrangement uses TRBV28 and TRBJ2-3, with 10 nucleotides matching TRBD1. The CDR3 has 13 residues. The V gene's germline CDR1 is MDHEN and CDR2 SYDVKM. V shed 11 bases, J shed 2 bases, and the junction held 4 bases outside the gene matches. The CDR3 DNA reads TGTGCCCTAGGGACAGGGGACACAGATACGCAGTATTTT. Protein: CALGTGDTDTQYF.

J is TRBJ1-1 and V is TRBV6-5; D gene ambiguous. The CDR3 has 15 amino acids. Deletions cut 7 bases from V and 2 bases from J, with 17 bases between. Germline V gene sequence: CDR1 MNHEY, CDR2 SVGAGI. CDR3 amino acids: CASTLSPGTNTEAFF. The CDR3 DNA reads TGTGCCAGCACCCTCTCCCCGGGTACAAACACTGAAGCTTTCTTT.

This chain joins TRBV6-5 and TRBJ2-7; maybe TRBD1 (6 bases). The CDR3 sequence is 14 residues long. CDR1 and CDR2 from the germline V gene are MNHEY and SVGAGI. Trimming left V 3 bases short and J 4 bases short, with 13 bases between. The CDR3 coding sequence is TGTGCCAGCAGTTATACAGGGCCACGGTACGAGCAGTACTTC. Translating gives CASSYTGPRYEQYF.

This sequence joins TRBV9 and TRBJ2-3, with 10 bases fitting TRBD2. The V and J ends lost 0 bases and 5 bases, in that order; junction bases with no gene match: 6. The CDR3 has 16 residues. Per the germline V gene, CDR1 is SGDLS and CDR2 is YYNGEE. CDR3 sequence (DNA): TGTGCCAGCAGCGTAGAGGCTAGCGGGAGAGGAGATACGCAGTATTTT. It specifies CASSVEASGRGDTQYF.

The V gene is TRBV28, the J gene TRBJ2-7, with D possibly being TRBD1 (5 bases). In germline, CDR1 is MDHEN, CDR2 SYDVKM. Trimming left V 5 bases short and J 3 bases short, with 8 bases between. The CDR3 totals 12 residues. The CDR3 DNA reads TGTGCCAGCAGTCCGACAGTCTACGAGCAGTACTTC. Translation: CASSPTVYEQYF.

This chain uses TRBV7-2 with TRBJ1-5; D call uncertain. The CDR3 runs to 14 residues. The V gene's germline CDR1 is SGHTA and CDR2 FQGNSA. V dropped 4 bases and J dropped 5 bases, with 12 bases sitting between them. The CDR3 sequence is CASSSLASYQPQHF. CDR3 DNA sequence: TGTGCCAGCAGCTCCCTTGCCAGTTATCAGCCCCAGCATTTT.

The V call is TRBV30, the J call TRBJ1-1, with D unclear. This CDR3 region has 12 residues. Germline CDR1 reads GTSNPN; CDR2 reads SVGIG (reference sequence). Trimming left V 1 base short and J 1 base short, with 4 bases between. In nucleotides, the CDR3 is TGTGCCTGGAGTGGGGCGAACACTGAAGCTTTCTTT. This translates into CAWSGANTEAFF.

The rearrangement uses TRBV28 and TRBJ1-2; 8 nucleotides line up with TRBD1. The CDR3 spans 15 residues. Trimming cost V 2 bases and J 4 bases; bases outside gene matches: 6. From germline, CDR1 is MDHEN and CDR2 SYDVKM. The CDR3 DNA is TGTGCCAGCAGTTTAACAGGACAGGGATTCTATGGCTACACCTTC. Protein: CASSLTGQGFYGYTF.

V usage is TRBV5-3 and J usage is TRBJ2-1; 12 bases agree with TRBD2. TRBV5-3 is an ORF, with its function uncertain. The CDR3 length is 16 residues. V lost 1 base and J lost 8; bases outside the gene matches: 7. Written as DNA, the CDR3 is TGTGCCAGAAGCTTGCCCCTAGCGGGAGGGCCGGATGAGCAGTTCTTC. Translation gives CARSLPLAGGPDEQFF.

The CDR3 reads CASSQGVYRGWRNTEAFF. The CDR3 nucleotides are TGCGCCAGCAGCCAAGGGGTTTACAGGGGGTGGAGGAACACTGAAGCTTTCTTT. The V gene is TRBV4-1, the J gene TRBJ1-1, with 8 bases that match TRBD1. J was trimmed by 1 base and V by 1 base; bases with no gene match: 11. Per the germline V gene, CDR1 is MGHRA and CDR2 is YSYEKL. This CDR3 spans 18 amino acids.